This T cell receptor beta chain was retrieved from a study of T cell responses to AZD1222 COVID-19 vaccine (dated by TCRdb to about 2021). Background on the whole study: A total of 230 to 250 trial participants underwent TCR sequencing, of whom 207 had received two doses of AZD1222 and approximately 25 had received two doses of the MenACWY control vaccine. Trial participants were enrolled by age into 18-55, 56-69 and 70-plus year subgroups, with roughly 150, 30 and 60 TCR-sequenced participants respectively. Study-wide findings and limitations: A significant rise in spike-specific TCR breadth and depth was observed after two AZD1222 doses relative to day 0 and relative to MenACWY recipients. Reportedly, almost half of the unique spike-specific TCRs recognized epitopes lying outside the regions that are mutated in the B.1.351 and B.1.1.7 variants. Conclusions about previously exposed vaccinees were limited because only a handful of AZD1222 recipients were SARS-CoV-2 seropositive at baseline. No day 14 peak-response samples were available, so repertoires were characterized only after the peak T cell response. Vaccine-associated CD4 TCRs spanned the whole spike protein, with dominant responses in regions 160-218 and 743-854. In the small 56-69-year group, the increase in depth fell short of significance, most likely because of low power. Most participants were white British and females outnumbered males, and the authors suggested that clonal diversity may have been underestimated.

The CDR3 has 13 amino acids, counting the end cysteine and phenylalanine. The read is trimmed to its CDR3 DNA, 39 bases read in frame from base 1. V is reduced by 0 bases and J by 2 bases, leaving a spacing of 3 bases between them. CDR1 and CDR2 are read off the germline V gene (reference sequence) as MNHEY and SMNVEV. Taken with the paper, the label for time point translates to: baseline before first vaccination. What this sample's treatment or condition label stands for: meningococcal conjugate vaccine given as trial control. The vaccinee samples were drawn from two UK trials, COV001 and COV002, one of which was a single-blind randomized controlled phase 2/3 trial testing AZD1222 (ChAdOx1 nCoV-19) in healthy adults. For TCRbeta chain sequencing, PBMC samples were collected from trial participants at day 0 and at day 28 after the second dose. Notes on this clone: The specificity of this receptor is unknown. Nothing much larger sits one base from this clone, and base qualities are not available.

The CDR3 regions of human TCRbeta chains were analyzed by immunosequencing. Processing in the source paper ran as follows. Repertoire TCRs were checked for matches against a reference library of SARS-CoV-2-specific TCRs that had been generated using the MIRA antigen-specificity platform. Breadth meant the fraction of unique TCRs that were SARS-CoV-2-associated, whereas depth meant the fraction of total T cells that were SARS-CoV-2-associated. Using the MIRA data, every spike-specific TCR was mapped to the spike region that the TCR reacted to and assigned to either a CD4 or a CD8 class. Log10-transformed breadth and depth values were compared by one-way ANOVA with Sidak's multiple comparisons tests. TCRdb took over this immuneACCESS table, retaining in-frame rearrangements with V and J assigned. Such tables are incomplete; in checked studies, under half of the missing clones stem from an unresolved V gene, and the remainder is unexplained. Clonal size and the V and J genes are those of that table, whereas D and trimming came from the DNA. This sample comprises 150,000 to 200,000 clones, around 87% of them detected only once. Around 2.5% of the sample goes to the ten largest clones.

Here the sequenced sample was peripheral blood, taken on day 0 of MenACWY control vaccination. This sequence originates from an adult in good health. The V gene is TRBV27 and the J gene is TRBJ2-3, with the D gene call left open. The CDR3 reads CASSLSVTDTQYF. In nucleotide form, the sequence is TGTGCCAGCAGTTTATCGGTCACAGATACGCAGTATTTT.